This T cell receptor beta chain is drawn from a study of blood T cell repertoires in COVID-19. Study as a whole: Samples of COVID-19 (acute and convalescent) were obtained from the United States, Italy and Spain. From T cells, B-cell-depleted T cells, or PBMCs came the material, which was cDNA or gDNA.

Source study methods: Amplification from reference gene primers served as the basis for estimated nucleated cell counts. Some clones are missing from TCRdb's copy, which holds only in-frame ones; the method was immunoSEQ multiplex PCR. V and J calls and clone size are given by that table; D and trimming were obtained from the DNA. The sample includes roughly 68,000 clones, around 90% of them seen just once. The CDR3 runs to 13 residues. Germline trimming cut 5 bases from V and 6 bases from J; bases unmatched to any gene: 5. The V gene's germline CDR1 is PRHDT and CDR2 FYEKMQ (reference sequence). The TCR originated in a man between 50 and 59 years old with acute or convalescent COVID-19. The V call is TRBV13, the J call TRBJ2-7; 9 positions agree with TRBD1. Sequenced sample: peripheral blood. The CDR3 DNA is TGTGCCAGCAGCCCCCAGACAGGGGGCGAGCAGTACTTC. Translation: CASSPQTGGEQYF. The whole variable domain, filled in from reference TRBV13 and TRBJ2-7, reads AAGVIQSPRHLIKEKRETATLKCYPIPRHDTVYWYQQGPGQDPQFLISFYEKMQSDKGSIPDRFSAQQFSDYHSELNMSSLELGDSALYFCASSPQTGGEQYFGPGTRLTVT.